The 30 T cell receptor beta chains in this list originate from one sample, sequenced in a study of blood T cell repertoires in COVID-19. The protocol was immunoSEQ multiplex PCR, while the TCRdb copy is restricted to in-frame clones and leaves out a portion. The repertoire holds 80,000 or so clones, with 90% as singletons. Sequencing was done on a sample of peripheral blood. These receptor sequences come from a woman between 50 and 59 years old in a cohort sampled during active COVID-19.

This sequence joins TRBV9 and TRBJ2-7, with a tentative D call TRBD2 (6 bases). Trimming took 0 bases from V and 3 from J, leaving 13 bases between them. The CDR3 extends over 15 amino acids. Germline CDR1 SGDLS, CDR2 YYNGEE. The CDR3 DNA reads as TGTGCCAGCAGCGTAGGGGCTAGCGCCCTCTACGAGCAGTACTTC. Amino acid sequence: CASSVGASALYEQYF.

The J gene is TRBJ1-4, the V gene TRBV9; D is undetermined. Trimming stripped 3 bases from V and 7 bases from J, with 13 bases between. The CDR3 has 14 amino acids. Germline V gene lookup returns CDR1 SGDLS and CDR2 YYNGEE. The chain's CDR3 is CASSDDPEGEKLFF. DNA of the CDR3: TGTGCCAGCAGCGACGACCCAGAGGGTGAAAAACTGTTTTTT.

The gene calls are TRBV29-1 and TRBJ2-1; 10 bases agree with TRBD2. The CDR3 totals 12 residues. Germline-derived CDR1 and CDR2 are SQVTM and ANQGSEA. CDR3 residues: CVGLANYNEQFF. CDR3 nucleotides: TGCGTGGGACTAGCGAATTACAATGAGCAGTTCTTC.

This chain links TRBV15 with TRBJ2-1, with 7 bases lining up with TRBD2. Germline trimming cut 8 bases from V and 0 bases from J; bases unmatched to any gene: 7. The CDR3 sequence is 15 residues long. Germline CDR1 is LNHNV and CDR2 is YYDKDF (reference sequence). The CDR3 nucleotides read TGTGCCACCGGGGGAGGGGCGAGCTCCTACAATGAGCAGTTCTTC. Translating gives CATGGGASSYNEQFF. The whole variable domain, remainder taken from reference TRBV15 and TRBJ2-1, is DAMVIQNPRYQVTQFGKPVTLSCSQTLNHNVMYWYQQKSSQAPKLLFHYYDKDFNNEADTPDNFQSRRPNTSFCFLDIRSPGLGDTAMYLCATGGGASSYNEQFFGPGTRLTVL.

CDR3 loop: CASSSRQGGAETQYF. The CDR3 DNA follows: TGTGCCAGCAGTTCCCGACAGGGGGGGGCAGAGACCCAGTACTTC. The rearrangement uses TRBV28 and TRBJ2-5; TRBD1 matches 9 bases. CDR1 is MDHEN, CDR2 SYDVKM, per germline. The CDR3 length is 15 residues. Unmatched junction bases numbered 7, after V lost 4 bases and J lost 4 bases.

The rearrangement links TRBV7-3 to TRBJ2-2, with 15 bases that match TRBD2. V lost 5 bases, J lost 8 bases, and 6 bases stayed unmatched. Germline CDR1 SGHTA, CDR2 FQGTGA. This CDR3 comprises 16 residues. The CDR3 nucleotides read TGTGCCAGCAGCAGGACTAGCGGGAGGGCCGCGGGGGAGCTGTTTTTT. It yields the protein CASSRTSGRAAGELFF.

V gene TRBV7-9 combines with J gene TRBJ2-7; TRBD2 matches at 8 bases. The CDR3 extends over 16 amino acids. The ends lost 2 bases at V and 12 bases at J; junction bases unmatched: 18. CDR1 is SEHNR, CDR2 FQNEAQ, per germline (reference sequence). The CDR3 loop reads CASSLHGGGSGSSWYF. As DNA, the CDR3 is TGTGCCAGCAGCTTACATGGAGGAGGCAGCGGGAGTAGTTGGTACTTC.

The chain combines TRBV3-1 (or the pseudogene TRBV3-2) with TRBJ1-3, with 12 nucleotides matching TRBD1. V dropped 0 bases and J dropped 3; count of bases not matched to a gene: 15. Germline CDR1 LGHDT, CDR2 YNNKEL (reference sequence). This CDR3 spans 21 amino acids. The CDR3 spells CASSQDRNARDRGRFGNTIYF. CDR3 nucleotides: TGTGCCAGCAGCCAAGATCGGAATGCCCGGGACAGGGGGCGCTTTGGAAACACCATATATTTT.

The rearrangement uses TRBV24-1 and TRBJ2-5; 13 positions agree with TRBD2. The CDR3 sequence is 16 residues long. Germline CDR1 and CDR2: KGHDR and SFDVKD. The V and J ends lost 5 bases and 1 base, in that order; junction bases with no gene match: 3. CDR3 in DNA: TGTGCCACCAGTGGAGGACTAGCGGGAGTCCAAGAGACCCAGTACTTC. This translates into CATSGGLAGVQETQYF.

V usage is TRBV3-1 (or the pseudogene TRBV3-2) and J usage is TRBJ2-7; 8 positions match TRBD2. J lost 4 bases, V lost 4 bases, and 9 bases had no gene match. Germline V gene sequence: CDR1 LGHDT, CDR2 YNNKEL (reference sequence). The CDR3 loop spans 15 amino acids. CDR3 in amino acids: CASSPSLAGTYEQYF. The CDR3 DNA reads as TGTGCCAGCAGCCCCAGTTTAGCGGGGACATACGAGCAGTACTTC.

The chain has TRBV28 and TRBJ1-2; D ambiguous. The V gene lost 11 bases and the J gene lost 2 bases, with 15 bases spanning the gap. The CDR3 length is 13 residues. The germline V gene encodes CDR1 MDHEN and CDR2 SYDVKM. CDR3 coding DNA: TGTGCCGCGGCTTCCGAGCACAACTATGGCTACACCTTC. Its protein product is CAAASEHNYGYTF.

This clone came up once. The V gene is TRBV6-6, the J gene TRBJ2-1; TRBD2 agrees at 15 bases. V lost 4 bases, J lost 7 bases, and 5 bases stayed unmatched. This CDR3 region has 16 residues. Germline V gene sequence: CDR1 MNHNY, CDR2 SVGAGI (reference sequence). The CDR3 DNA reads TGTGCCAGCAGTTTCCTCGGGACTAGCGGGAGGAATGAGCAGTTCTTC. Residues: CASSFLGTSGRNEQFF.

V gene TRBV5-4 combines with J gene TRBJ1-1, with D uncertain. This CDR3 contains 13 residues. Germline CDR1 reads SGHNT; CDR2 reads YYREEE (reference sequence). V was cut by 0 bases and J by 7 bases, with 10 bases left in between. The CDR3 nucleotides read TGTGCCAGCAGCTTGGGAAGCTTTTATGAAGCTTTCTTT. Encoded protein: CASSLGSFYEAFF.

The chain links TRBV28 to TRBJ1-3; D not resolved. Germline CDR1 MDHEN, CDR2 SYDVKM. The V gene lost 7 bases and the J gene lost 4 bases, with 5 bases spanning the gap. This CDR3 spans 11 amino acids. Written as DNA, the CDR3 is TGTGCCAGCAATGGCGGAAACACCATATATTTT. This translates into CASNGGNTIYF.

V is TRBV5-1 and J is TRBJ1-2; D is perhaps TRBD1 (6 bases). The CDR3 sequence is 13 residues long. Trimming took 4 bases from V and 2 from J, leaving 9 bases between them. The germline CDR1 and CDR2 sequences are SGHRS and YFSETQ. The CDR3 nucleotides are TGCGCCAGCAGCATGGACAGCAACTATGGCTACACCTTC. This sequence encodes CASSMDSNYGYTF.

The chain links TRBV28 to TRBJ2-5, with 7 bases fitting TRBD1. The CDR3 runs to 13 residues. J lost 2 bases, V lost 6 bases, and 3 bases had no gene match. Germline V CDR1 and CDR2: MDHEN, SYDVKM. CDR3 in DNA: TGTGCCAGCAGACTACAGGGGCAAGAGACCCAGTACTTC. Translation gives CASRLQGQETQYF.

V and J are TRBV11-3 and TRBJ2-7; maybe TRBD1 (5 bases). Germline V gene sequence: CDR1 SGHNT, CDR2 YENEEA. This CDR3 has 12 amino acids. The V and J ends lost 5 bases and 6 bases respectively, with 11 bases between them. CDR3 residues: CASSIGRGEQYF. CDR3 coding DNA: TGTGCCAGCAGCATTGGAAGGGGCGAGCAGTACTTC.

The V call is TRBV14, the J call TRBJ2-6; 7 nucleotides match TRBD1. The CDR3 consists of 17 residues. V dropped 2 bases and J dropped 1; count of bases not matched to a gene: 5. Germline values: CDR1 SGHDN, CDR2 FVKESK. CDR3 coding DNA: TGTGCCAGCAGCCAACGGCAGGGGGTTTCTGGGGCCAACGTCCTGACTTTC. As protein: CASSQRQGVSGANVLTF.

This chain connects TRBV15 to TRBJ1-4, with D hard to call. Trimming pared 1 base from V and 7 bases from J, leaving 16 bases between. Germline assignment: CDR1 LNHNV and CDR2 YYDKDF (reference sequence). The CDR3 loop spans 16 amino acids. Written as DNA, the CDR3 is TGTGCCACCAGCAGAGGGGATACGGCCCGGGGTGAAAAACTGTTTTTT. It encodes CATSRGDTARGEKLFF.

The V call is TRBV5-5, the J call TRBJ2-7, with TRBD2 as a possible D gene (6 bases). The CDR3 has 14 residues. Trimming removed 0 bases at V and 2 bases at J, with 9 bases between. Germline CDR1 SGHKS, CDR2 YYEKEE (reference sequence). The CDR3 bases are TGTGCCAGCAGCTTGGCGGGCGGGACCTACGAGCAGTACTTC. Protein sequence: CASSLAGGTYEQYF.

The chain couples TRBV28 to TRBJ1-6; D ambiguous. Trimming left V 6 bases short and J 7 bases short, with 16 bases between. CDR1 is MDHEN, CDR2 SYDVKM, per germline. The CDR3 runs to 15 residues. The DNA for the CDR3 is TGTGCCAGCAGCGGGAGCGGACCGATAAATTCACCCCTCCACTTT. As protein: CASSGSGPINSPLHF. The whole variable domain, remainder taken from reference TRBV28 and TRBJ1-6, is DVKVTQSSRYLVKRTGEKVFLECVQDMDHENMFWYRQDPGLGLRLIYFSYDVKMKEKGDIPEGYSVSREKKERFSLILESASTNQTSMYLCASSGSGPINSPLHFGNGTRLTVT.

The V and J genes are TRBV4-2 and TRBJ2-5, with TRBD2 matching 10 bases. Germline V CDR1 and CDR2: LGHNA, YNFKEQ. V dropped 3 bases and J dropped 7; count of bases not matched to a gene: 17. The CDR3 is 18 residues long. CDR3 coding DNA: TGTGCCAGCAGCCAGTCGGTGGTACTAGCGGGGCCTGGGGGGACCCAGTACTTC. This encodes CASSQSVVLAGPGGTQYF.

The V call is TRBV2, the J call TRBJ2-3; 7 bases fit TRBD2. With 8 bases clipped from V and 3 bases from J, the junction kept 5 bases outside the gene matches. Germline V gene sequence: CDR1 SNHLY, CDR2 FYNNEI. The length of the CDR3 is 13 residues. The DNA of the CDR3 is TGTGCCAGCGCCCGGGAGGAAACAGATACGCAGTATTTT. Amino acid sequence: CASAREETDTQYF. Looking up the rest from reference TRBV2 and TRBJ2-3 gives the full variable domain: EPEVTQTPSHQVTQMGQEVILRCVPISNHLYFYWYRQILGQKVEFLVSFYNNEISEKSEIFDDQFSVERPDGSNFTLKIRSTKLEDSAMYFCASAREETDTQYFGPGTRLTVL.

The CDR3 sequence: CAISEGVSNYGYTF. The CDR3 region has the DNA TGTGCCATCAGTGAAGGGGTCTCTAACTATGGCTACACCTTC. The chain combines TRBV10-3 with TRBJ1-2, with D maybe TRBD1 (5 bases). The V end was cut by 3 bases, the J end by 0 bases, with 8 bases between. This CDR3 region has 14 residues. Per germline, CDR1 ENHRY and CDR2 SYGVKD.

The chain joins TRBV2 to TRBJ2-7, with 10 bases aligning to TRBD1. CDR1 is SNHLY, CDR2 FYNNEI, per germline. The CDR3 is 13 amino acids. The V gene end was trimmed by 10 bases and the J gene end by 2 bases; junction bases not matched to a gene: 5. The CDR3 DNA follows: TGTGCCACCGTGACAGGGGGCACCTACGAGCAGTACTTC. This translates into CATVTGGTYEQYF.

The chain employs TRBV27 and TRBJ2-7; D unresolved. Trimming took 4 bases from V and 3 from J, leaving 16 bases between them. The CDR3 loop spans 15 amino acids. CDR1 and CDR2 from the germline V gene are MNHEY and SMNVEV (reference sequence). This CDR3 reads CASSSPLKAFYEQYF. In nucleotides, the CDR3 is TGTGCCAGCAGTTCGCCTCTTAAAGCCTTCTACGAGCAGTACTTC.

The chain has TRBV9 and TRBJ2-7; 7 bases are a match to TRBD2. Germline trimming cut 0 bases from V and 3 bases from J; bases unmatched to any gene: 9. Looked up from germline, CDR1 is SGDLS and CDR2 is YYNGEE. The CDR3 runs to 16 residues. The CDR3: CASSVDGGVHRYEQYF. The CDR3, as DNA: TGTGCCAGCAGCGTAGATGGGGGGGTCCACCGCTACGAGCAGTACTTC.

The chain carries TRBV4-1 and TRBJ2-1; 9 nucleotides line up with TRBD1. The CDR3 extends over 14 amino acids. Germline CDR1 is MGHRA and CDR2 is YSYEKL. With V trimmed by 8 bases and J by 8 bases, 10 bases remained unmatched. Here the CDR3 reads CASRGQGSWDEQFF. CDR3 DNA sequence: TGCGCCAGCCGGGGACAGGGAAGTTGGGATGAGCAGTTCTTC.

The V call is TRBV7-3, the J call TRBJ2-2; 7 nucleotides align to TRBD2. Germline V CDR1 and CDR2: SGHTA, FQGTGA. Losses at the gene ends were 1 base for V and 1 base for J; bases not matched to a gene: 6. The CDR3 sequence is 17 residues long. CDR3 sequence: CASSLMKVAGNTGELFF. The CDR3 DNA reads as TGTGCCAGCAGCTTAATGAAGGTAGCGGGGAACACCGGGGAGCTGTTTTTT.

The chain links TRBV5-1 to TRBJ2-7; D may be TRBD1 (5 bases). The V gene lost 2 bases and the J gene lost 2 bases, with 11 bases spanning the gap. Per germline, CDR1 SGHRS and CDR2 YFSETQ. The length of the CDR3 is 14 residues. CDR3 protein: CASSLTDSPYEQYF. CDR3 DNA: TGCGCCAGCAGCTTAACCGACAGCCCCTACGAGCAGTACTTC.